This T cell receptor beta chain was documented in a study of blood T cells in healthy people across ages. The length of the CDR3 is 15 residues. V lost 2 bases, J lost 1 base, and 13 bases lay in between. Germline CDR1 is SGHKS and CDR2 is YYEKEE (reference sequence). A J-beta primer mix and a sample-barcoded 5' primer were used in a second PCR of about 6 to 12 cycles. One entry per CDR3 protein, called by TCRdb with MiXCR from the 5' RACE reads. The sample lists around 1,100,000 distinct CDR3 sequences; 35% to 45% were seen once. The sequence came from a man aged 18 to 30 in good health. Sample: blood. The rearrangement links TRBV5-5 to TRBJ2-7, with a tentative D call TRBD1 (6 bases). CDR3 in amino acids: CASSLIQGQSYEQYF. DNA of the CDR3: TGTGCCAGCAGCTTAATACAGGGTCAATCCTACGAGCAGTACTTC.